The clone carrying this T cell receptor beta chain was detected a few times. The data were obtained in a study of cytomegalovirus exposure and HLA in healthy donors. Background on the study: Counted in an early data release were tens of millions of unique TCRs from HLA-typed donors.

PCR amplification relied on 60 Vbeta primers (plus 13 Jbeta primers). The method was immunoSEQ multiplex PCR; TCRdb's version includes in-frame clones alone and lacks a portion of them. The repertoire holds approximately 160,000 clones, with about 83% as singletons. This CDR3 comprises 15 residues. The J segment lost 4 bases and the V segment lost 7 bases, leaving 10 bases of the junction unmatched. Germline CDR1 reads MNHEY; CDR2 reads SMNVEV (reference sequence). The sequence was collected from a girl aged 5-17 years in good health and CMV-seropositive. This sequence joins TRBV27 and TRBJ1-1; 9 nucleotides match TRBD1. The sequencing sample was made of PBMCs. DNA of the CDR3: TGTGCCAGCACCCCCAGGAAACAGGGGGCCACTGAAGCTTTCTTT. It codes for CASTPRKQGATEAFF.